This T cell receptor (beta chain) was found in a study of blood T cells in healthy people across ages. As to this clonotype: The antigen remains undetermined.

Study-wide points: Naive T cell percentage showed a strong correlation with the diversity of TCR beta.

The germline gives CDR1 MNHNY, CDR2 SVGAGI (reference sequence). The CDR3 extends over 15 amino acids. V shed 6 bases and J 5 bases; nucleotides not matched to a gene: 6. With a J-beta primer mix and a sample-barcoded 5' primer, a second PCR ran about 6 to 11 cycles. A template-switch adaptor that had 12 random nucleotides put a tag on each cDNA molecule. TCRdb analysed the 5' RACE reads with MiXCR anew, one entry per CDR3 protein. The sample lists about 750,000 distinct CDR3 sequences, roughly 50% seen once, with about 38% in the top ten. This clonotype was sampled from a man older than 75 in good health. J is TRBJ2-2 and V is TRBV6-6, with 10 bases that match TRBD2. Sequencing used blood. CDR3 residues: CASSPAGGGTGELFF. CDR3 in DNA: TGTGCCAGCAGCCCAGCGGGAGGGGGGACCGGGGAGCTGTTTTTT.